This entry describes one TCR beta chain. What it binds is not known. This CDR3 is 15 amino acids long. The germline V gene has CDR1 PRHDT and CDR2 FYEKMQ (reference sequence). Trimming took 5 bases from V and 3 from J, leaving 16 bases between them. TCRdb's copy holds only in-frame clones and misses some; the assay was immunoSEQ multiplex PCR. This table holds 90,000 to 150,000 clones, over 75% found once. The data originate from a study of T cell responses to AZD1222 COVID-19 vaccine. Study-wide points: There were mostly white British donors and more females than males, and clonal diversity was possibly underestimated.

The chain is built from TRBV13 and TRBJ2-5; possibly TRBD1 or TRBD2 for D (5 bases each). The clonotype originates from an adult in good health. Sequenced material: peripheral blood, taken on day 0 of AZD1222 vaccination. The CDR3 region has the DNA TGTGCCAGCAGCATATACCGGGACGCCAAAGAGACCCAGTACTTC. Its protein product is CASSIYRDAKETQYF. Full variable domain (outside the CDR3, taken from reference TRBV13 and TRBJ2-5): AAGVIQSPRHLIKEKRETATLKCYPIPRHDTVYWYQQGPGQDPQFLISFYEKMQSDKGSIPDRFSAQQFSDYHSELNMSSLELGDSALYFCASSIYRDAKETQYFGPGTRLLVL.